This TCR beta chain was sequenced in a study of naive and memory T cell subsets. The V gene's germline CDR1 is DFQATT and CDR2 SNEGSKA (reference sequence). Trimming cost V 0 bases and J 4 bases; bases outside gene matches: 9. There are 16 residues in the CDR3. This clonotype was seen many times. Its antigen is not identified. Ligated cDNA underwent four rounds of PCR with nested alpha and beta constant region primers and SP2. For blood and skin samples, reverse transcription used TCR alpha and beta constant primers. TCRdb itself ran the UMI-ligation and nested PCR reads through MiXCR, one entry per CDR3 protein. The sample lists tens of thousands of distinct CDR3 sequences; roughly 9.6% were seen once. The treatment denotes: skin biopsy from PPD injection site in Mantoux-positive individual. TCR cDNA received a 3' ligated oligonucleotide that carried a UMI. Biopsied sites were PPD injections in people with a positive Mantoux test.

Study results and limitations: Reportedly, tuberculin skin test sites gave far more TCRs than other biopsies. The RNA method is potentially sensitive to activation and differentiation changes.

The genes are TRBV20-1 and TRBJ2-3; 8 bases are a match to TRBD2. Sequences were derived from skin, sampled from a tuberculin skin test site. The receptor's source is an adult in good health. The CDR3 DNA is TGCAGTGCTAGAGATCTTCAGCGGGAGTTCGCAGATACGCAGTATTTT. As protein: CSARDLQREFADTQYF.